Detailed here is one T cell receptor (beta chain). Its antigen remains unidentified. These data originate in a study of cytomegalovirus exposure and HLA in healthy donors. Study-level points and caveats: Clonal expansion, a later analysis showed, was greater in HLA-associated TCR beta chains than in equally common others. In a later analysis, several top co-occurrence clusters appeared linked to parvovirus B19, influenza, CMV and Epstein-Barr virus.

The CDR3 spans 13 residues. The V gene end was trimmed by 2 bases and the J gene end by 5 bases; junction bases not matched to a gene: 3. CDR1 and CDR2 (germline): SGDLS, YYNGEE. 60 Vbeta and 13 Jbeta primers were used in PCR. Here immunoSEQ multiplex PCR was the method, and the copy in TCRdb shows in-frame clones only, minus some. This sample's clone table lists around 190,000 clones. What was sequenced was PBMCs. This sequence was found in a woman aged 25 to 39 in good health and CMV-seropositive. V is TRBV9 and J is TRBJ2-5; TRBD1 matches 7 bases. CDR3 sequence reads: CASSVTGAETQYF. In DNA, the CDR3 is TGTGCCAGCAGCGTTACAGGGGCGGAGACCCAGTACTTC.